The 23 T cell receptor beta chains below come from one sample, sequenced in a study of ipilimumab plus nivolumab after autologous stem cell transplantation. Clones were sequenced by immunoSEQ multiplex PCR, and TCRdb holds only the in-frame ones, with some missing. In the table there are several thousand clones, less than 80% of which are singletons. The sample in question was PBMCs, obtained in a trial of ipilimumab plus nivolumab as post-transplant consolidation. These TCRs come from a male donor with multiple myeloma.

This chain joins TRBV27 and TRBJ2-1, with unresolved D. The CDR3 sequence is 13 residues long. The germline CDR1 and CDR2 sequences are MNHEY and SMNVEV (reference sequence). The ends were cut back, 2 bases at V and 3 bases at J, with 5 bases in the middle. This CDR3 reads CASSLTDYNEQFF. Here the CDR3 DNA reads TGTGCCAGCAGTTTAACGGACTACAATGAGCAGTTCTTC.

The chain employs TRBV28 and TRBJ1-1, with D unclear. Germline CDR1 MDHEN, CDR2 SYDVKM. The CDR3 is 14 amino acids. The V end lost 7 bases, the J end lost 0 bases, and 12 bases lay between the germline ends. CDR3 residues: CASTPAGMNTEAFF. The CDR3 DNA follows: TGTGCCAGCACCCCAGCGGGTATGAACACTGAAGCTTTCTTT.

The gene calls are TRBV30 and TRBJ2-5, with D hard to call. With 4 bases removed from V and 2 bases from J, the gap between germline ends came to 5 bases. Germline CDR1 is GTSNPN and CDR2 is SVGIG (reference sequence). The CDR3 runs 11 residues. The DNA for the CDR3 is TGTGCCTGGACGGAGCAAGAGACCCAGTACTTC. The encoded protein is CAWTEQETQYF. The variable domain in full, completed from reference TRBV30 and TRBJ2-5, reads SQTIHQWPATLVQPVGSPLSLECTVEGTSNPNLYWYRQAAGRGLQLLFYSVGIGQISSEVPQNLSASRPQDRQFILSSKKLLLSDSGFYLCAWTEQETQYFGPGTRLLVL.

V is TRBV2 and J is TRBJ2-2, with D possibly TRBD1 on 5 matching bases. The V gene lost 7 bases and the J gene lost 6 bases, with 12 bases spanning the gap. Germline CDR1 SNHLY, CDR2 FYNNEI. CDR3 length: 13 residues. In DNA, the CDR3 is TGTGCCAGCAACCTAGGGGCGCCCGGGGAGCTGTTTTTT. Encoded protein: CASNLGAPGELFF.

The V gene is TRBV14, the J gene TRBJ2-1, with TRBD1 matching 9 bases. The V gene's germline CDR1 is SGHDN and CDR2 FVKESK. The junction had 2 bases not matched to a gene; V was cut back by 4 bases and J by 13 bases. The CDR3 extends over 11 amino acids. The CDR3 reads CASSRTGAQFF. The CDR3 nucleotides are TGTGCCAGCAGCCGGACAGGGGCCCAGTTCTTC.

The gene calls are TRBV19 and TRBJ2-3; D perhaps matches TRBD1 (5 bases). CDR1 is LNHDA and CDR2 is SQIVND in the germline V gene (reference sequence). There are 13 residues in the CDR3. Trimming cost V 8 bases and J 6 bases, with 15 bases left between them. The CDR3 protein is CASGTGTFDTQYF. The CDR3 DNA follows: TGTGCCAGTGGTACAGGTACCTTCGATACGCAGTATTTT.

J is TRBJ1-4 and V is TRBV5-6, with 9 bases matching TRBD1. The V segment lost 4 bases and the J segment 4 bases; nucleotides outside the gene matches: 8. This CDR3 has 16 amino acids. The germline V gene encodes CDR1 SGHDT and CDR2 YYEEEE. The CDR3: CASSPSPGQGNEKLFF. CDR3 bases: TGTGCCAGCAGCCCATCCCCGGGACAGGGTAATGAAAAACTGTTTTTT.

This sequence joins TRBV29-1 and TRBJ1-1; 9 bases match TRBD1. Looked up from germline, CDR1 is SQVTM and CDR2 is ANQGSEA. This CDR3 has 15 amino acids. V dropped 6 bases and J dropped 5; count of bases not matched to a gene: 13. Written as DNA, the CDR3 is TGCAGCGTGGTGGGGGGGACAGGGAGAGGAACTGAAGCTTTCTTT. Its protein product is CSVVGGTGRGTEAFF.

By frequency in the sample, this clone is large. The chain carries TRBV5-4 and TRBJ1-1; D call uncertain. The V end was cut by 1 base, the J end by 6 bases, with 16 bases between. The CDR3 runs 15 residues. CDR1 SGHNT and CDR2 YYREEE come from the germline V gene (reference sequence). The CDR3 here is CASSLMRVEKAEAFF. In DNA form, the CDR3 reads TGTGCCAGCAGCTTGATGCGGGTCGAGAAGGCTGAAGCTTTCTTT.

The chain combines TRBV5-8 with TRBJ2-5; possibly TRBD1 for D (5 bases). The CDR3 has 13 residues. Germline V gives CDR1 SGHTS, CDR2 YDEGEE. V was trimmed by 0 bases and J by 7 bases, leaving 10 bases between them. CDR3 DNA sequence: TGTGCCAGCAGCTTGGGACAGACTCTGACCCAGTACTTC. Protein sequence: CASSLGQTLTQYF.

The chain carries TRBV4-1 and TRBJ1-6, with D hard to call. V lost 0 bases and J 6 bases, leaving 12 bases between the germline ends. In germline, CDR1 is MGHRA, CDR2 YSYEKL. The CDR3 consists of 16 residues. CDR3 region: CASSQDRRVSNSPLHF. CDR3 nucleotides: TGCGCCAGCAGCCAAGATCGTCGGGTGTCTAATTCACCCCTCCACTTT.

This clone is a singleton in its sample. The V gene is TRBV4-2, the J gene TRBJ2-3; 15 bases fit TRBD2. V gave up 4 bases and J gave up 6 bases; unmatched junction bases: 2. Germline loops: CDR1 LGHNA, CDR2 YNFKEQ. This CDR3 comprises 15 residues. The CDR3 nucleotides are TGTGCCAGCAGCCCGGGACTAGCGGGGGGCGATACGCAGTATTTT. Amino acids: CASSPGLAGGDTQYF.

J is TRBJ2-2 and V is TRBV11-2; 7 nucleotides line up with TRBD1. V lost 6 bases and J lost 3; bases outside the gene matches: 4. Germline lookup yields CDR1 SGHAT and CDR2 FQNNGV. The length of the CDR3 is 14 residues. DNA for the CDR3: TGTGCCAGCAGACAGACAGGGTACACCGGGGAGCTGTTTTTT. Its protein is CASRQTGYTGELFF.

V usage is TRBV30 and J usage is TRBJ2-3, with TRBD2 identical over 9 bases. Germline assignment: CDR1 GTSNPN and CDR2 SVGIG (reference sequence). V dropped 8 bases and J dropped 6; count of bases not matched to a gene: 15. CDR3 length: 15 amino acids. In nucleotides, the CDR3 is TGTGCCACCAGGCGGGCTAGCGGGGCAACTGATACGCAGTATTTT. This codes for CATRRASGATDTQYF.

The V gene is TRBV7-2, the J gene TRBJ2-5, with unresolved D. The better agreement between TRBJ2-7 and the DNA end casts doubt on the J call. The CDR3 is 11 residues long. The V gene's germline CDR1 is SGHTA and CDR2 FQGNSA. CDR3 amino acids: CASSLYYEQYF. CDR3 DNA sequence: TGTGCCAGCAGCTTATACTACGAGCAGTACTTC.

The chain has TRBV7-3 and TRBJ2-3; the match to TRBD2 covers 10 bases. Per the germline V gene, CDR1 is SGHTA and CDR2 is FQGTGA. Trimming took 3 bases from V and 6 from J; bases not matched to a gene: 3. The CDR3 extends over 14 amino acids. The CDR3 DNA reads TGTGCCAGCAGCTTTAGCGGGGGGTCGGATACGCAGTATTTT. The encoded protein is CASSFSGGSDTQYF.

The genes are TRBV7-2 and TRBJ2-1; no firm D call. Between the trimmed V and J ends, which lost 8 bases and 8 bases, there was a span of 10 bases. CDR3 length: 11 residues. Germline CDR1 reads SGHTA; CDR2 reads FQGNSA. DNA of the CDR3: TGTGCCAGCGAATTGACGGATGAGCAGTTCTTC. Protein: CASELTDEQFF.

CDR3 protein: CASSSNEEKLFF. The CDR3 coding sequence is TGTGCCAGCAGTTCGAACGAAGAAAAACTGTTTTTT. The chain joins TRBV28 to TRBJ1-4; D not certain. V shed 4 bases and J shed 8 bases, with 8 bases lying between them. There are 12 residues in the CDR3. CDR1 MDHEN and CDR2 SYDVKM come from the germline V gene. Together with reference TRBV28 and TRBJ1-4, the CDR3 gives the full variable domain: DVKVTQSSRYLVKRTGEKVFLECVQDMDHENMFWYRQDPGLGLRLIYFSYDVKMKEKGDIPEGYSVSREKKERFSLILESASTNQTSMYLCASSSNEEKLFFGSGTQLSVL.

The chain combines TRBV9 with TRBJ1-3; a possible D gene is TRBD1 (5 bases). Per germline, CDR1 SGDLS and CDR2 YYNGEE. This CDR3 is 14 amino acids long. The V end lost 3 bases, the J end lost 4 bases, and 11 bases lay between the germline ends. Here the CDR3 DNA reads TGTGCCAGCAGCGCGGTTGCAGGGGGAAACACCATATATTTT. Its protein is CASSAVAGGNTIYF.

This chain links TRBV19 with TRBJ1-1; D not certain. Germline loops: CDR1 LNHDA, CDR2 SQIVND (reference sequence). The CDR3 spans 13 residues. V gave up 5 bases and J gave up 3 bases, with 10 bases separating them. CDR3 nucleotides: TGTGCCAGTAGTGACCCAGGCTACACTGAAGCTTTCTTT. It translates to CASSDPGYTEAFF.

The chain links TRBV4-1 to TRBJ2-5; TRBD2 might be the D (7 bases). Germline V lookup: CDR1 MGHRA, CDR2 YSYEKL. V lost 1 base and J 3 bases, leaving 12 bases between the germline ends. CDR3 length equals 15 residues. CDR3 sequence: CASSQGGGGKETQYF. CDR3 nucleotide sequence: TGCGCCAGCAGCCAAGGAGGGGGGGGCAAAGAGACCCAGTACTTC.

This clone was seen a single time. The rearrangement joins TRBV5-1 to TRBJ1-5; D uncertain. Trimming pared 0 bases from V and 4 bases from J, leaving 11 bases between. This CDR3 is built from 15 residues. The V gene's germline CDR1 is SGHRS and CDR2 YFSETQ. The CDR3 protein is CASSLGGIENQPQHF. The CDR3 coding sequence is TGCGCCAGCAGCTTGGGAGGGATAGAGAATCAGCCCCAGCATTTT.

The chain joins TRBV7-9 to TRBJ2-1; 11 bases match TRBD2. Looked up from germline, CDR1 is SEHNR and CDR2 is FQNEAQ (reference sequence). V was pared by 3 bases and J by 5 bases, with 15 bases of the junction left unmatched. The CDR3 runs 19 residues. CDR3 nucleotides: TGTGCCAGCAGCTTCATAACCCTAGCGGGGGGTTTCGGTAACAATGAGCAGTTCTTC. Amino acid sequence: CASSFITLAGGFGNNEQFF.